This section outlines one T cell receptor beta chain sequence together with its context. Its antigen is not known. Trimming took off 5 bases at V and 8 bases at J, with 12 bases between the two ends. Germline V lookup: CDR1 SGHTA, CDR2 FQGNSA. The CDR3 is made up of 12 amino acids. Amplification of the TCR beta CDR3 regions used RNA transcripts (as template). First-round RT-PCR used HTBI primers; second-round multiplex PCR followed. Each CDR3 protein is one row after TCRdb ran MiXCR on the multiplex PCR reads. The sample holds around 590,000 distinct CDR3 sequences, approximately 35% seen once. This specimen belongs to a study of Graves' ophthalmopathy and Graves' hyperthyroidism. Across the whole study: In this cohort's terms, stable hyperthyroidism meant no ophthalmopathy by 18 months of follow-up. Study-wide results and limits: The model reached roughly 70% sensitivity and 72.22% specificity for predicting ophthalmopathy progression. Among thyroid clonotypes expanded above 0.001 frequency, most also appeared in blood.

Patients newly diagnosed with hyperthyroidism, under 2 months' duration, were aged 18 to 65, the study reports. V and J are TRBV7-2 and TRBJ1-2; perhaps TRBD1 as D (5 bases). Sequencing was done on a sample of peripheral blood or thyroid tissue (not recorded which). This clonotype originated in an adult man with Graves' hyperthyroidism. CDR3 amino acids: CASSSKRGGYTF. CDR3 DNA sequence: TGTGCCAGCAGCAGTAAGCGGGGGGGCTACACCTTC.